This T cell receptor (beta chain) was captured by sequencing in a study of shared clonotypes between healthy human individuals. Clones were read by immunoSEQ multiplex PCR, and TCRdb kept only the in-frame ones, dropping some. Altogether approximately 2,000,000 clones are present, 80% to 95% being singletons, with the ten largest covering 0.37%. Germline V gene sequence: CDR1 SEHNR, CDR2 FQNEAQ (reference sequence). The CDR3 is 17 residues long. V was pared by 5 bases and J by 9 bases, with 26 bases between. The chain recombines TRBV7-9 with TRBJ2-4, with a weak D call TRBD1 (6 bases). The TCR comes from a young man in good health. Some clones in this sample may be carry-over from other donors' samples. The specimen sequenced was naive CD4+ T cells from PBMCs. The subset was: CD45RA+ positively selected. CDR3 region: CASSPIEGSQGRGIQYF. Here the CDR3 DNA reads TGTGCCAGCAGCCCCATCGAGGGATCACAGGGCCGGGGCATTCAGTACTTC.